This TCR beta chain derives from a study of shared T cell receptors in the human thymus. Only in-frame clones appear in the TCRdb table, and some are missing; sequencing was by immunoSEQ multiplex PCR. The table has some 720,000 clones, over 75% seen once. The germline CDR1 and CDR2 sequences are MNHEY and SMNVEV (reference sequence). This CDR3 spans 13 amino acids. The ends lost 6 bases at V and 1 base at J; junction bases unmatched: 2. This same sample was also taken into another study, of human thymus T cells. Per that study: The study used thymus tissue resected during corrective heart surgery. Within thymic and blood repertoires, V and J gene usage appeared to be biased.

The chain recombines TRBV27 with TRBJ2-7; 8 bases align to TRBD1. This sequence originates from a boy in the first two years of life with a congenital heart defect. Material: thymocytes. The CDR3 region is CASRDRASYEQYF. The CDR3 nucleotides are TGTGCCAGCAGGGACAGGGCTTCCTACGAGCAGTACTTC.